This T cell receptor (beta chain) was documented in a study of shared clonotypes between healthy human individuals. The CDR3 totals 10 residues. CDR1 is LNHDA, CDR2 SQIVND, per germline (reference sequence). The sample holds a few counts of this clone. Free of recent acute infections or vaccinations, the donors were healthy HIV-negative adults. The data were produced by immunoSEQ multiplex PCR, yet TCRdb's version contains in-frame clones alone and is incomplete. The sample comprises some 2,400,000 clones, under 97% of which are singletons, and roughly 0.13% rests with the top ten. J is TRBJ2-7 and V is TRBV19, with no clear D. Sequencing input: naive CD4+ T cells sorted from blood. The subset was: CD45RA+ positively selected. This TCR was recovered from a man aged 18-30 years in good health. The CDR3 protein is CAYQELEQYF. The DNA of the CDR3 is TGTGCTTATCAGGAGTTGGAGCAGTACTTC.